This passage covers 20 T cell receptor beta chains from one sample sequenced in a study of OX40 agonist ivuxolimab in advanced cancers. The method was immunoSEQ multiplex PCR; TCRdb's version includes in-frame clones alone and lacks a portion of them. The data hold more than 20,000 clones, with roughly three quarters observed a single time. Sequencing was performed on CD4+ or CD8+ T cells sorted from blood, taken in a trial of the OX40 agonist ivuxolimab. The receptor set was obtained from an adult with an advanced solid tumor such as melanoma, head and neck, liver or kidney cancer.

The rearrangement links TRBV6-6 to TRBJ2-7; 13 nucleotides agree with TRBD2. The CDR3 runs 15 residues. V was clipped by 6 bases and J by 3 bases; unmatched bases: 5. Germline V lookup: CDR1 MNHNY, CDR2 SVGAGI (reference sequence). As DNA, the CDR3 is TGTGCCAGCAGCTGGACTAGCGGGGGTATCTACGAGCAGTACTTC. Protein: CASSWTSGGIYEQYF.

The chain links TRBV27 to TRBJ1-6; no definite D call. V lost 5 bases and J lost 7, with 9 bases in between. The CDR3 is 13 amino acids. Looked up from germline, CDR1 is MNHEY and CDR2 is SMNVEV (reference sequence). The CDR3 is CASSPPLNSPLHF. The CDR3 coding sequence is TGTGCCAGCAGTCCCCCCCTGAATTCACCCCTCCACTTT.

This sequence joins TRBV2 and TRBJ2-3; the D call may be TRBD1 or TRBD2 (7 bases each). Per germline, CDR1 SNHLY and CDR2 FYNNEI. CDR3 size: 15 residues. V was cut by 7 bases and J by 2 bases, with 16 bases left in between. DNA of the CDR3: TGTGCCAGCACAGGGGGGGACTTTTACACAGATACGCAGTATTTT. It specifies CASTGGDFYTDTQYF.

By share, this clone ranks as medium-sized. This chain connects TRBV13 to TRBJ1-6; D is unresolved. The germline V and J ends were trimmed by 6 bases and 8 bases, with 23 bases remaining between them. Per the germline V gene, CDR1 is PRHDT and CDR2 is FYEKMQ (reference sequence). This CDR3 has 17 amino acids. The DNA for the CDR3 is TGTGCCAGCAGGCCGGCGGGCAAATCAAGATATCATTCACCCCTCCACTTT. This encodes CASRPAGKSRYHSPLHF.

This clone showed up just once. V gene TRBV7-8 combines with J gene TRBJ1-3; D is perhaps TRBD1 (5 bases). Between the trimmed V and J ends, which lost 5 bases and 3 bases, there was a span of 17 bases. The CDR3 extends over 16 amino acids. CDR1 and CDR2 from the germline V gene are SGHVS and FQNEAQ. CDR3 nucleotide sequence: TGTGCCAGCAGCCCCCCCCGCAGGGTGGGTGGAAACACCATATATTTT. It codes for CASSPPRRVGGNTIYF.

J is TRBJ2-3 and V is TRBV11-3; 9 bases map to TRBD1. The CDR3 sequence is 15 residues long. Germline V gene data show CDR1 as SGHNT and CDR2 as YENEEA. V shed 6 bases and J 3 bases; nucleotides not matched to a gene: 7. The CDR3 loop is CASRFGGTGTDTQYF. DNA for the CDR3: TGTGCCAGCAGGTTCGGTGGGACAGGGACAGATACGCAGTATTTT.

Relative to its sample, this clone is medium-sized. The CDR3 loop reads CASSLDSPKNIQYF. CDR3 DNA: TGTGCCAGCAGCTTAGACTCCCCCAAAAACATTCAGTACTTC. The chain employs TRBV7-2 and TRBJ2-4, with unresolved D. The CDR3 is 14 residues long. V dropped 1 base and J dropped 2 bases, with 6 bases sitting between them. The germline V gene encodes CDR1 SGHTA and CDR2 FQGNSA.

This clone was seen only a few times. The chain links TRBV10-3 to TRBJ1-1, with D perhaps matching TRBD1 (5 bases). The CDR3 covers 11 residues. With 3 bases removed from V and 10 bases from J, the gap between germline ends came to 9 bases. Germline CDR1 ENHRY, CDR2 SYGVKD. CDR3 amino acids: CAISDVGAAFF. For the CDR3, the DNA is TGTGCCATCAGTGATGTAGGGGCAGCTTTCTTT.

V is TRBV7-3 and J is TRBJ2-1; the D gene is possibly TRBD1 (5 bases). CDR1 and CDR2 from the germline V gene are SGHTA and FQGTGA. Trimming took off 3 bases at V and 4 bases at J, with 13 bases between the two ends. The CDR3 spans 15 residues. Here the CDR3 reads CASSFQGLLYNEQFF. The CDR3 DNA reads TGTGCCAGCAGCTTCCAGGGTTTGTTGTACAATGAGCAGTTCTTC.

This rearrangement joins TRBV7-2 to TRBJ2-1, with 8 positions matching TRBD1. The trim removed 1 base at V and 6 bases at J, leaving 14 bases unmatched. From germline, CDR1 is SGHTA and CDR2 FQGNSA. This CDR3 region has 18 residues. The CDR3 bases are TGTGCCAGCAGCTTAGGGAGGGGCGGGACAGGTCTCTTCAATGAGCAGTTCTTC. Protein: CASSLGRGGTGLFNEQFF. The full variable domain, with the rest looked up from reference TRBV7-2 and TRBJ2-1, is GAGVSQSPSNKVTEKGKDVELRCDPISGHTALYWYRQSLGQGLEFLIYFQGNSAPDKSGLPSDRFSAERTGGSVSTLTIQRTQQEDSAVYLCASSLGRGGTGLFNEQFFGPGTRLTVL.

This chain links TRBV10-3 with TRBJ2-3; 10 positions agree with TRBD2. The CDR3 has 16 amino acids. The J segment lost 4 bases and the V segment lost 1 base, leaving 5 bases of the junction unmatched. Germline V CDR1 and CDR2: ENHRY, SYGVKD. DNA of the CDR3: TGTGCCATCAGTGAGTTGCCAGCGGGGGGGCCAGATACGCAGTATTTT. Translating gives CAISELPAGGPDTQYF.

V usage is TRBV11-3 and J usage is TRBJ2-7; 15 bases are shared with TRBD2. The ends lost 4 bases at V and 4 bases at J; junction bases unmatched: 11. CDR1 is SGHNT, CDR2 YENEEA, per germline. The CDR3 loop spans 18 amino acids. In DNA form, the CDR3 reads TGTGCCAGCAGCTCCATTGGGGGACTAGCGGGGGGAAGGTACGAGCAGTACTTC. This gives the protein CASSSIGGLAGGRYEQYF.

The chain employs TRBV7-2 and TRBJ2-1, with a possible D match to TRBD1 (5 bases). V lost 4 bases and J 3 bases, leaving 16 bases between the germline ends. Germline assignment: CDR1 SGHTA and CDR2 FQGNSA. This CDR3 spans 16 amino acids. CDR3 DNA: TGTGCCAGCAGCTCTCCGGTGGGGCTCCTCTACAATGAGCAGTTCTTC. Protein: CASSSPVGLLYNEQFF.

CDR3 bases: TGTGCCAGCAGCTCCAACCGGGGGAGCCCCCATACGCAGTATTTT. Residues: CASSSNRGSPHTQYF. V gene TRBV7-9 combines with J gene TRBJ2-3; D is possibly TRBD2 (6 bases). V shed 4 bases and J shed 7 bases, with 18 bases lying between them. This CDR3 has 15 amino acids. Looked up from germline, CDR1 is SEHNR and CDR2 is FQNEAQ (reference sequence).

This clone was seen a handful of times. The J gene is TRBJ2-1, the V gene TRBV7-9; 9 bases agree with TRBD1. Germline lookup yields CDR1 SEHNR and CDR2 FQNEAQ (reference sequence). Losses at the gene ends were 2 bases for V and 7 bases for J; bases not matched to a gene: 6. This CDR3 contains 15 residues. CDR3 in amino acids: CASSLRGTGYNEQFF. Here the CDR3 DNA reads TGTGCCAGCAGCTTAAGGGGGACAGGGTATAATGAGCAGTTCTTC.

This chain uses TRBV10-3 with TRBJ2-1; the D call may be TRBD1 or TRBD2 (5 bases each). V dropped 4 bases and J dropped 8 bases, with 15 bases sitting between them. The CDR3 is 14 residues long. Germline V lookup: CDR1 ENHRY, CDR2 SYGVKD. The CDR3 region is CAISGGRPVDEQFF. CDR3 bases: TGTGCCATCAGTGGGGGACGGCCGGTCGATGAGCAGTTCTTC.

This clone turned up a few times. The chain joins TRBV6-4 to TRBJ1-1; D remains unclear. V gave up 0 bases and J gave up 4 bases, with 9 bases separating them. Germline lookup yields CDR1 MRHNA and CDR2 SNTAGT. The length of the CDR3 is 14 residues. CDR3 nucleotides: TGTGCCAGCAGTGACTCTAGCAAGGGCACTGAAGCTTTCTTT. It encodes CASSDSSKGTEAFF.

The V and J genes are TRBV7-2 and TRBJ2-7; D gene uncertain. Germline V gene data show CDR1 as SGHTA and CDR2 as FQGNSA. This CDR3 has 16 amino acids. The ends were cut back, 8 bases at V and 6 bases at J, with 26 bases in the middle. CDR3 sequence (DNA): TGTGCCAGCCCCCCGTCGGTGCAGGCCCCCCTTGGCGAGCAGTACTTC. Amino acid sequence: CASPPSVQAPLGEQYF.

The gene calls are TRBV9 and TRBJ2-2, with TRBD1 matching over 10 bases. V lost 4 bases and J lost 0; bases outside the gene matches: 6. CDR1 SGDLS and CDR2 YYNGEE come from the germline V gene. CDR3 size: 17 residues. CDR3 coding DNA: TGTGCCAGCAGCCCCGGGACAGGGGTCGCGAACACCGGGGAGCTGTTTTTT. Its protein is CASSPGTGVANTGELFF.

This chain uses TRBV2 with TRBJ1-5; D is undetermined. The CDR3 covers 15 residues. Looked up from germline, CDR1 is SNHLY and CDR2 is FYNNEI. V lost 2 bases and J lost 2, with 10 bases in between. CDR3 sequence: CASSETPWGNQPQHF. The CDR3 DNA reads as TGTGCCAGCAGTGAAACACCCTGGGGCAATCAGCCCCAGCATTTT.